The 17 T cell receptor beta chains in this list originate from one sample, sequenced in a study of blood T cell repertoires in COVID-19. Assay used: immunoSEQ multiplex PCR; TCRdb lists only in-frame clones, some missing. Here the sample spans around 170,000 clones, about 89% being singletons. Sequenced sample: peripheral blood. Receptors were obtained from a man aged 55-75 years with acute or convalescent COVID-19.

The J gene is TRBJ2-1, the V gene TRBV27; weak D call: TRBD2 (7 bases). V lost 5 bases and J lost 9, with 14 bases in between. The germline V gene has CDR1 MNHEY and CDR2 SMNVEV (reference sequence). The CDR3 is made up of 13 amino acids. As DNA, the CDR3 is TGTGCCAGCAGTACGGGGGGCCTAGGTGAGCAGTTCTTC. It is translated as CASSTGGLGEQFF.

V gene TRBV7-6 combines with J gene TRBJ2-3; 12 nucleotides line up with TRBD2. CDR1 is SGHVS, CDR2 FNYEAQ, per germline. The CDR3 runs 16 residues. V gave up 5 bases and J gave up 4 bases; unmatched junction bases: 7. The CDR3 region is CASSAPGTSGPDTQYF. The CDR3, as DNA: TGTGCCAGCAGCGCCCCCGGGACTAGCGGGCCAGATACGCAGTATTTT.

The chain couples TRBV6-5 to TRBJ1-4; D is unclear. The V end was cut by 5 bases, the J end by 1 base, with 11 bases between. In germline, CDR1 is MNHEY, CDR2 SVGAGI. The CDR3 loop spans 15 amino acids. The CDR3 DNA sequence: TGTGCCAGCAGTATGACCACGGGAACTAATGAAAAACTGTTTTTT. Residues: CASSMTTGTNEKLFF.

This clone has more than one count but fewer than ten. This chain links TRBV18 with TRBJ2-1, with a possible D match to TRBD2 (6 bases). Germline assignment: CDR1 KGHSH and CDR2 LQKENI. The CDR3 has 14 amino acids. The V and J ends lost 2 bases and 6 bases respectively, with 11 bases between them. CDR3 bases: TGTGCCAGCTCACCAAGGGAGGCGGTCAATGAGCAGTTCTTC. Protein product: CASSPREAVNEQFF. Full variable domain (outside the CDR3, taken from reference TRBV18 and TRBJ2-1): NAGVMQNPRHLVRRRGQEARLRCSPMKGHSHVYWYRQLPEEGLKFMVYLQKENIIDESGMPKERFSAEFPKEGPSILRIQQVVRGDSAAYFCASSPREAVNEQFFGPGTRLTVL.

This chain uses TRBV18 with TRBJ2-5, with TRBD1 as a possible D gene (6 bases). Trimming took 2 bases from V and 2 from J, leaving 9 bases between them. This CDR3 is built from 14 residues. Germline CDR1 KGHSH, CDR2 LQKENI. The CDR3 DNA sequence: TGTGCCAGCTCACCAACGAGGGGGCAAGAGACCCAGTACTTC. Encoded protein: CASSPTRGQETQYF.

The chain employs TRBV4-1 and TRBJ2-4; maybe TRBD2 (6 bases). V was cut by 0 bases and J by 2 bases, with 14 bases left in between. CDR3 length: 17 residues. The V gene's germline CDR1 is MGHRA and CDR2 YSYEKL. The CDR3 region is CASSQDSRRVTKNIQYF. CDR3 bases: TGCGCCAGCAGCCAAGATAGTCGGAGGGTGACCAAAAACATTCAGTACTTC.

The chain uses TRBV11-2 and TRBJ1-3; the D gene is possibly TRBD1 (6 bases). Germline V gene sequence: CDR1 SGHAT, CDR2 FQNNGV. The CDR3 is made up of 14 amino acids. The V end lost 0 bases, the J end lost 3 bases, and 6 bases lay between the germline ends. The CDR3 region has the DNA TGTGCCAGCAGCTTAGACAGGGGTGGAAACACCATATATTTT. This sequence encodes CASSLDRGGNTIYF.

The chain joins TRBV2 to TRBJ2-7; no clear D. Germline CDR1 and CDR2: SNHLY and FYNNEI. The V end was cut by 6 bases, the J end by 7 bases, with 13 bases between. CDR3 length: 12 amino acids. The CDR3 is CASSLDGYEQYF. CDR3 coding DNA: TGTGCCAGCAGCCTAGACGGGTATGAGCAGTACTTC. The entire variable domain, with the rest obtained from reference TRBV2 and TRBJ2-7, is as follows: EPEVTQTPSHQVTQMGQEVILRCVPISNHLYFYWYRQILGQKVEFLVSFYNNEISEKSEIFDDQFSVERPDGSNFTLKIRSTKLEDSAMYFCASSLDGYEQYFGPGTRLTVT.

The chain couples TRBV5-6 to TRBJ1-2; D unclear. The CDR3 runs to 12 residues. With 3 bases removed from V and 9 bases from J, the gap between germline ends came to 12 bases. Germline lookup yields CDR1 SGHDT and CDR2 YYEEEE. CDR3 nucleotide sequence: TGTGCCAGCAGCTATGCACGAGGCCGCTACACCTTC. Amino acid sequence: CASSYARGRYTF.

V gene TRBV3-1 (or the pseudogene TRBV3-2) combines with J gene TRBJ1-3; D might be TRBD1 (5 bases). Trimming cost V 0 bases and J 0 bases, with 9 bases left between them. Germline lookup yields CDR1 LGHDT and CDR2 YNNKEL (reference sequence). The CDR3 runs 16 residues. Here the CDR3 DNA reads TGTGCCAGCAGCCAAGATGGGGGGGGCTCTGGAAACACCATATATTTT. Protein product: CASSQDGGGSGNTIYF.

V gene TRBV18 combines with J gene TRBJ1-1; 8 nucleotides agree with TRBD1. The CDR3 is 16 residues long. Germline V gives CDR1 KGHSH, CDR2 LQKENI. Trimming removed 4 bases from V and 1 base from J; junction bases left unmatched: 8. The CDR3 is CASSLKGQAANTEAFF. The CDR3 region has the DNA TGTGCCAGCTCACTAAAGGGACAGGCGGCGAACACTGAAGCTTTCTTT.

The gene calls are TRBV6-2 or TRBV6-3 and TRBJ2-5, with 9 bases that match TRBD1. Germline CDR1 and CDR2: MNHEY and SVGEGT. V dropped 6 bases and J dropped 6; count of bases not matched to a gene: 11. This CDR3 has 15 residues. CDR3 amino acids: CASSRGQGKEKTQYF. CDR3 nucleotides: TGTGCCAGCAGCCGGGGACAGGGTAAAGAAAAGACCCAGTACTTC.

On this clone itself: At the DNA level, this CDR3 is encoded by other sequences in the same sample as well. The chain joins TRBV6-1 to TRBJ1-3, with D unclear. V lost 3 bases, J lost 0 bases, and 9 bases lay in between. The length of the CDR3 is 15 residues. Germline values: CDR1 MNHNS, CDR2 SASEGT. In DNA, the CDR3 is TGTGCCAGCAGTGAGTCAGGTAGCTCTGGAAACACCATATATTTT. Translated: CASSESGSSGNTIYF.

The chain is built from TRBV12-3 or TRBV12-4 and TRBJ2-7, with D possibly TRBD1 on 6 matching bases. CDR3 length: 13 amino acids. Trimming removed 7 bases at V and 2 bases at J, with 12 bases between. The CDR3 is CASTKQGPYEQYF. Written as DNA, the CDR3 is TGTGCCAGCACCAAACAGGGTCCCTACGAGCAGTACTTC.

V and J are TRBV24-1 and TRBJ2-2, with D possibly matching TRBD1 (5 bases). Germline lookup yields CDR1 KGHDR and CDR2 SFDVKD. The CDR3 covers 16 residues. Between the trimmed V and J ends, which lost 1 base and 4 bases, there was a span of 12 bases. The CDR3 is CATSDFGQGFTGELFF. The CDR3 region has the DNA TGTGCCACCAGTGATTTTGGGCAGGGTTTCACCGGGGAGCTGTTTTTT.

This clone was counted a few times. V and J are TRBV19 and TRBJ1-2; 7 positions match TRBD1. The V gene's germline CDR1 is LNHDA and CDR2 SQIVND (reference sequence). The junction had 8 bases not matched to a gene; V was cut back by 5 bases and J by 11 bases. The CDR3 sequence is 12 residues long. The CDR3 nucleotides are TGTGCCAGTAGTCCGGGACAGCGGAGTTACACCTTC. Its translation is CASSPGQRSYTF.

The J gene is TRBJ1-2, the V gene TRBV7-2; D remains unclear. Trimming took off 5 bases at V and 4 bases at J, with 11 bases between the two ends. The CDR3 is 13 residues long. Germline lookup yields CDR1 SGHTA and CDR2 FQGNSA. CDR3 residues: CASSKEQIYGYTF. Written as DNA, the CDR3 is TGTGCCAGCAGCAAGGAACAGATCTATGGCTACACCTTC.